The clone carrying this T cell receptor (beta chain) was detected many times. Time point in this sample: sample taken at primary tumor resection. Sequencing was performed on whole RNA extracted from tumor and nontumor lung tissue, or from frozen PBMC, and the material was left unsorted. TCRdb ran MiXCR on the 5' RACE reads and lists one entry per CDR3 protein. The sample has tens of thousands of distinct CDR3 sequences; about 7% are singletons. Trimming left V 4 bases short and J 8 bases short, with 11 bases between. CDR3 size: 11 residues. Germline assignment: CDR1 DFQATT and CDR2 SNEGSKA (reference sequence). The data were taken from a study of spatial heterogeneity in lung cancer.

Sequencing was performed on PBMCs, taken at surgery. This rearrangement joins TRBV20-1 to TRBJ1-2, with D maybe TRBD1 (6 bases). This sequence was found in a female donor with early-stage non-small cell lung cancer. As DNA, the CDR3 is TGCAGTGCTACACAGGGACGAGGCTACACCTTC. It encodes CSATQGRGYTF.